This T cell receptor (beta chain) originates from a study of shared clonotypes between healthy human individuals. Generated by immunoSEQ multiplex PCR, the TCRdb table keeps only in-frame clones and is missing some. Of about 1,800,000 clones listed, roughly 95% are singletons. CD8 cells regarded as naive lacked CD45RO, were positively chosen for CCR7, and omitted terminally differentiated effector memory CD45RA+ cells. Germline CDR1 and CDR2: SGHDT and YYEEEE. This CDR3 comprises 16 residues. V was pared by 0 bases and J by 4 bases, with 9 bases of the junction left unmatched. The chain joins TRBV5-6 to TRBJ1-2, with TRBD1 matching 7 bases. The sequence derives from a man younger than 35 in good health. Sequenced sample: naive CD8+ T cells sorted from blood. The CDR3 loop is CASSLEQDRLTYGYTF. CDR3 nucleotide sequence: TGTGCCAGCAGCTTGGAGCAGGACAGGTTAACCTATGGCTACACCTTC.